The sample holds a few counts of the clone carrying this T cell receptor (beta chain). What it recognizes is unknown. The data belong to a study of T-cell memory formation after mild COVID-19. Findings and caveats of the study: The CD4+ clones that contracted clustered mainly within CM and EM, and the CD8+ clones concentrated in EMRA.

The CDR3 has 15 residues. Germline CDR1 and CDR2: LGHDT and YNNKEL (reference sequence). Losses at the gene ends were 6 bases for V and 3 bases for J; bases not matched to a gene: 9. TCRdb redid the calling of the 5' RACE reads with MiXCR, one entry per CDR3 protein. The sample lists over 350,000 distinct CDR3 sequences; 15% to 20% were seen once. The sample comprised PBMCs or a T cell subset sorted from them (not recorded which). J is TRBJ1-1 and V is TRBV3-1, with 8 bases matching TRBD1. This sequence originates from a man aged 18 to 30 who had mild COVID-19 (a few samples of this study predate the infection). Cell type and time point are not known. The CDR3 nucleotides are TGTGCCAGCAGTCTCGTTGGACAGGGACACACTGAAGCTTTCTTT. Protein product: CASSLVGQGHTEAFF.